A single TCR beta chain is shown here with its context. What it recognizes is unknown. CDR1 is KGHDR and CDR2 is SFDVKD in the germline V gene. The CDR3 is made up of 14 amino acids. J was trimmed by 5 bases and V by 7 bases; bases with no gene match: 8. This entry belongs to a study of tumor-infiltrating lymphocytes in primary liver carcinoma. Study results and limitations: The top-250-clone fraction was significantly higher in tumors than in blood (p = 0.039).

The source of the blood RNA was unsorted whole blood, and germline DNA was extracted as well. Using a constant-region primer together with ProtoScript II reverse transcriptase, TCR beta cDNA was made from about 500 ng of total RNA. Each TCR beta library was derived from three nested multiplex PCR rounds that employed slightly modified ARM-PCR. Running nine to ten cycles apiece, the first two PCR rounds relied on TRBV1-TRBV30 forward primers together with a C-beta reverse primer. TCRdb re-called the multiplex PCR reads with MiXCR, one entry per CDR3 protein. The table lists 310,000 or so distinct CDR3 sequences, about 50% of them singletons.

This clonotype was sampled from a woman in her 30s with primary liver carcinoma and hepatitis B virus infection. The source material was peripheral blood. The chain joins TRBV24-1 to TRBJ1-2, with 8 bases that match TRBD1. The CDR3 region is CATRVDGTGYGYTF. The DNA for the CDR3 is TGTGCCACCAGGGTAGACGGGACAGGATATGGCTACACCTTC.